These 9 T cell receptor beta chains were sequenced from one sample in a study of CD8+CD57+ T cells in acquired aplastic anemia. Profiles of TCR beta VDJ and CDR3 were generated from a genomic DNA template. One entry per CDR3 protein, called by TCRdb with MiXCR from the reads. The sample has about 200,000 distinct CDR3 sequences, 30% to 35% seen once. The sequenced sample consisted of sorted CD4+, CD8+, or CD8+CD57+ T cells (not recorded which) from PBMCs. The receptors here all came from a human donor in good health, serving as a control.

There are a few counts of this clonotype. This chain connects TRBV7-2 to TRBJ2-5; possible D gene TRBD1, 5 bases. The CDR3 contains 13 residues. In germline, CDR1 is SGHTA, CDR2 FQGNSA. Trimming pared 5 bases from V and 5 bases from J, leaving 12 bases between. The CDR3 nucleotides are TGTGCCAGCAGCCTTCAGGGTCCGGAGACCCAGTACTTC. Protein sequence: CASSLQGPETQYF.

This clonotype showed up just a few times. V is TRBV7-9 and J is TRBJ1-2; D perhaps matches TRBD1 (6 bases). This CDR3 is 14 amino acids long. The germline V and J ends were trimmed by 6 bases and 13 bases, with 24 bases remaining between them. Germline values: CDR1 SEHNR, CDR2 FQNEAQ (reference sequence). CDR3 bases: TGTGCCAGCAGTCTAATGCGGGGGCCTCATTTTCGCACCTTC. It encodes CASSLMRGPHFRTF.

On this clonotype itself: This may come from a read error, since a much larger clone is one base off. The chain employs TRBV7-3 and TRBJ1-2; tentatively, D is TRBD1 (5 bases). The V gene lost 9 bases and the J gene lost 4 bases, with 12 bases spanning the gap. The CDR3 extends over 12 amino acids. CDR1 and CDR2 from the germline V gene are SGHTA and FQGTGA. Here the CDR3 reads CARSREIYGYTF. The CDR3 DNA reads as TGTGCCAGGAGCAGGGAGATCTATGGCTACACCTTC.

There are many counts of this clonotype. J is TRBJ2-7 and V is TRBV29-1; the D call may be TRBD1 or TRBD2 (5 bases each). CDR1 is SQVTM and CDR2 is ANQGSEA in the germline V gene. The CDR3 covers 14 residues. Deletions cut 4 bases from V and 3 bases from J, with 16 bases between. CDR3 bases: TGCAGCGTTGCCTTTTACCAGGGAGACTACGAGCAGTACTTC. Translated, it gives CSVAFYQGDYEQYF.

This clonotype was seen many times. This rearrangement joins TRBV2 to TRBJ2-7, with 7 nucleotides matching TRBD1. Looked up from germline, CDR1 is SNHLY and CDR2 is FYNNEI. The V and J ends lost 1 base and 4 bases, in that order; junction bases with no gene match: 4. There are 14 residues in the CDR3. CDR3 region: CASSEDPGGYEQYF. The CDR3 nucleotides are TGTGCCAGCAGTGAAGACCCAGGGGGTTACGAGCAGTACTTC.

Ten or more counts support this clonotype. V usage is TRBV29-1 and J usage is TRBJ2-1, with D possibly being TRBD1 (6 bases). Between the trimmed V and J ends, which lost 4 bases and 4 bases, there was a span of 14 bases. From germline, CDR1 is SQVTM and CDR2 ANQGSEA. There are 14 residues in the CDR3. For the CDR3, the DNA is TGCAGCGTTGTGTTCAGGGGACGGTACAATGAGCAGTTCTTC. Residues: CSVVFRGRYNEQFF.

This clonotype has a single count. The chain joins TRBV2 to TRBJ2-1, with 10 positions matching TRBD1. The CDR3 contains 14 residues. The germline CDR1 and CDR2 sequences are SNHLY and FYNNEI. V shed 8 bases, J shed 4 bases, and the junction held 5 bases outside the gene matches. DNA of the CDR3: TGTGCCAGCTTAGTGGGACAGGGGTACAATGAGCAGTTCTTC. It codes for CASLVGQGYNEQFF.

Remarks on this clonotype: This clone may be a read error of a much larger clone one base away. V usage is TRBV20-1 and J usage is TRBJ1-5, with TRBD1 matching 8 bases. The length of the CDR3 is 14 residues. Germline CDR1 DFQATT, CDR2 SNEGSKA (reference sequence). CDR3 region: CRAQTGARGQPQHF. The CDR3 DNA is TGCCGTGCTCAGACAGGGGCTAGAGGTCAGCCCCAGCATTTT.

The rearrangement uses TRBV6-5 and TRBJ2-5; 8 bases line up with TRBD2. Per germline, CDR1 MNHEY and CDR2 SVGAGI. V gave up 0 bases and J gave up 5 bases; unmatched junction bases: 5. This CDR3 is built from 15 residues. The CDR3 sequence is CASSYSGGDGETQYF. The CDR3, as DNA: TGTGCCAGCAGTTACTCCGGGGGGGATGGGGAGACCCAGTACTTC.